This is a list of T cell receptor beta chains from one sample in a study of blood T cell repertoires in COVID-19. Clones were read by immunoSEQ multiplex PCR, and TCRdb kept only the in-frame ones, dropping some. Counted here are fewer than 85,000 clones, less than 90% occurring once; the ten biggest clones make up about 9.6%. Sequenced input: peripheral blood. These receptors came from a human donor in a cohort sampled during active COVID-19. Each CDR3 is given with its conserved first and last residue. The D gene is left open where the match is weak. A row's size may be missing; if present it is once, few, many or a size class.

D: -; V: TRBV18; size: -; CDR3: CASSPPTIYKPPEGYTF
D: -; V: TRBV18; size: -; CDR3: CASSPSSERGTIYF
D: TRBD2; V: TRBV5-6; size: -; CDR3: CASSSGVSGYNEQFF
D: -; V: TRBV19; size: -; CDR3: CASSIGAGGGEKLFF
D: TRBD1; V: TRBV9; size: -; CDR3: CASSKGQGVQPQHF
D: TRBD1; V: TRBV28; size: -; CDR3: CASSSTLDRVGAKNIQYF
D: -; V: TRBV6-5; size: -; CDR3: CASSGRATNPEAFF
D: -; V: TRBV5-6; size: -; CDR3: CASSSAPEAGNTIYF
D: -; V: TRBV5-4; size: once; CDR3: CASSISTDTQYF
D: TRBD2; V: TRBV10-1; size: -; CDR3: CASSEGTSGGYPNGDTQYF
D: TRBD1; V: TRBV28; size: -; CDR3: CASSRTGGFIEQYF
D: TRBD2; V: TRBV4-1; size: -; CDR3: CASSISGSYNEQFF
D: -; V: TRBV19; size: -; CDR3: CAVFGEQFF
D: -; V: TRBV19; size: -; CDR3: CASSPTTVQQETQYF
D: -; V: TRBV27; size: -; CDR3: CASSLLGQNTGELFF
D: TRBD1; V: TRBV7-8; size: -; CDR3: CASSRAGQGVYNEQFF
D: TRBD1; V: TRBV3-1/TRBV3-2; size: few; CDR3: CASSHGTGNGYTF
D: TRBD1; V: TRBV4-2; size: -; CDR3: CASSERTGGGQPQHF
D: -; V: TRBV11-2; size: -; CDR3: CASSLSGRVNQPQHF
D: -; V: TRBV5-1; size: -; CDR3: CASSLAGSYEQYF
D: -; V: TRBV6-6; size: -; CDR3: CASSPSLGEGTEAFF
D: TRBD1; V: TRBV18; size: -; CDR3: CASSPDRVYGYTF
D: TRBD1; V: TRBV9; size: -; CDR3: CASSGGVGTEGSYNSPLHF
D: -; V: TRBV5-6; size: -; CDR3: CASSLEGRANYEQYF
D: -; V: TRBV15; size: -; CDR3: CATSRAQENTEAFF
D: -; V: TRBV6-5; size: -; CDR3: CASSYSRGNYGYTF
D: TRBD1; V: TRBV5-1; size: -; CDR3: CASSPGQGLYNEQFF
D: -; V: TRBV28; size: -; CDR3: CASSLFVLSGQPQHF
D: TRBD1; V: TRBV15; size: -; CDR3: CATSSLGQGYTIYF
D: TRBD1; V: TRBV7-3; size: -; CDR3: CASRSSGTGNTEAFF
D: -; V: TRBV5-4; size: -; CDR3: CASSSRQREKLFF